One sample yielded the 16 T cell receptor beta chains listed below, sequenced in a study of long-term antiretroviral therapy in people with HIV. The libraries were made with immunoSEQ v3.0 at survey level. Profiled with immunoSEQ multiplex PCR; TCRdb holds only in-frame clones, not every one. Here the sample spans fewer than 45,000 clones, approximately 80% being singletons. The source was unsorted PBMCs, collected 3.4 years after starting antiretroviral therapy. The receptors come from a man under 40 with HIV.

J is TRBJ2-7 and V is TRBV13; 9 positions agree with TRBD2. The CDR3 spans 16 residues. CDR1 is PRHDT and CDR2 is FYEKMQ in the germline V gene (reference sequence). V was clipped by 5 bases and J by 4 bases; unmatched bases: 12. The CDR3 DNA follows: TGTGCCAGCAGCGGACCCGGGACTAGCAGGTTTTACGAGCAGTACTTC. Translating it yields CASSGPGTSRFYEQYF.

CDR3 DNA sequence: TGCGCCAGCAGCGAACTAGCGGGATACACAGATACGCAGTATTTT. Residues: CASSELAGYTDTQYF. The V gene is TRBV5-1, the J gene TRBJ2-3; 10 bases line up with TRBD2. Germline values: CDR1 SGHRS, CDR2 YFSETQ. The CDR3 is 15 residues long. V shed 4 bases, J shed 2 bases, and the junction held 4 bases outside the gene matches.

The CDR3 loop reads CASSQVAGFSSEQYF. The CDR3 DNA is TGTGCCAGCAGCCAAGTTGCGGGTTTTTCTTCCGAGCAGTACTTC. The rearrangement joins TRBV14 to TRBJ2-7, with D perhaps matching TRBD2 (5 bases). Trimming left V 1 base short and J 6 bases short, with 16 bases between. Germline CDR1 is SGHDN and CDR2 is FVKESK. The CDR3 covers 15 residues.

The chain links TRBV7-9 to TRBJ2-7; D gene ambiguous. Germline values: CDR1 SEHNR, CDR2 FQNEAQ (reference sequence). The CDR3 is 14 residues long. V dropped 1 base and J dropped 3 bases, with 10 bases sitting between them. CDR3 residues: CASSLVASNYEQYF. The CDR3 DNA is TGTGCCAGCAGCTTAGTGGCCAGTAACTACGAGCAGTACTTC.

The chain links TRBV29-1 to TRBJ2-1; 9 bases map to TRBD2. V shed 4 bases, J shed 7 bases, and the junction held 8 bases outside the gene matches. CDR1 is SQVTM and CDR2 is ANQGSEA in the germline V gene. The CDR3 extends over 14 amino acids. The CDR3 DNA reads as TGCAGCGTTGCTTATAGCGGGAGAATGAATGAGCAGTTCTTC. This sequence encodes CSVAYSGRMNEQFF.

The J gene is TRBJ2-3, the V gene TRBV5-4; the match to TRBD1 covers 9 bases. CDR3 length: 15 amino acids. V gave up 4 bases and J gave up 4 bases; unmatched junction bases: 7. CDR1 SGHNT and CDR2 YYREEE come from the germline V gene (reference sequence). CDR3 protein: CASSGTGWMSDTQYF. CDR3 in DNA: TGTGCCAGCAGCGGGACAGGGTGGATGTCAGATACGCAGTATTTT.

The chain joins TRBV7-2 to TRBJ1-5; D remains ambiguous. The CDR3 sequence is 15 residues long. Germline V gene sequence: CDR1 SGHTA, CDR2 FQGNSA. V lost 5 bases and J 2 bases, leaving 13 bases between the germline ends. The CDR3 region has the DNA TGTGCCAGCAGCAAGGGTCCTGGGCGCAATCAGCCCCAGCATTTT. Translation gives CASSKGPGRNQPQHF.

This sequence joins TRBV5-1 and TRBJ2-1, with 7 nucleotides matching TRBD1. With V trimmed by 1 base and J by 0 bases, 4 bases remained unmatched. The CDR3 has 16 amino acids. CDR1 is SGHRS and CDR2 is YFSETQ in the germline V gene. In DNA form, the CDR3 reads TGCGCCAGCAGCTTGTTCGCAGGGGGCTCCTACAATGAGCAGTTCTTC. Translation gives CASSLFAGGSYNEQFF.

This clone has a single count. This chain links TRBV7-8 with TRBJ1-5; D is perhaps TRBD1 (6 bases). Trimming shortened V by 5 bases and J by 0 bases, and 14 bases separated the two germline ends. CDR3 size: 16 residues. CDR1 is SGHVS, CDR2 FQNEAQ, per germline. Here the CDR3 reads CASSHGQQYSNQPQHF. CDR3 DNA sequence: TGTGCCAGCAGCCATGGACAGCAATATAGCAATCAGCCCCAGCATTTT.

The CDR3 coding sequence is TGCGCCAGCAGCACTGTACAGGGGGCTACTGAAGCTTTCTTT. It encodes CASSTVQGATEAFF. This chain links TRBV5-1 with TRBJ1-1; TRBD1 matches at 9 bases. Germline lookup yields CDR1 SGHRS and CDR2 YFSETQ. The CDR3 spans 14 residues. V shed 4 bases, J shed 5 bases, and the junction held 6 bases outside the gene matches.

The chain has TRBV18 and TRBJ1-1; no clear D. CDR3 length: 14 residues. V was trimmed by 2 bases and J by 1 base, leaving 8 bases between them. The germline CDR1 and CDR2 sequences are KGHSH and LQKENI. The CDR3 reads CASSPSHPNTEAFF. CDR3 nucleotide sequence: TGTGCCAGCTCACCAAGTCACCCGAACACTGAAGCTTTCTTT.

For this clone: This specimen includes other DNA sequences encoding the same CDR3. V usage is TRBV5-1 and J usage is TRBJ1-1, with a tentative D call TRBD1 (6 bases). This CDR3 is 15 amino acids long. Germline CDR1 is SGHRS and CDR2 is YFSETQ. V lost 4 bases to trimming and J lost 4 bases, with 17 bases between them. CDR3 amino acids: CASSPTWGAGTEAFF. The CDR3 DNA sequence: TGCGCCAGCAGCCCTACGTGGGGGGCGGGCACTGAAGCTTTCTTT.

This sequence joins TRBV7-8 and TRBJ2-7; D is undetermined. Trimming shortened V by 3 bases and J by 2 bases, and 11 bases separated the two germline ends. CDR1 is SGHVS, CDR2 FQNEAQ, per germline. CDR3 length: 14 amino acids. In DNA form, the CDR3 reads TGTGCCAGCAGCTTGGAGAGGATCCCCTACGAGCAGTACTTC. Translated: CASSLERIPYEQYF.

The J gene is TRBJ1-1, the V gene TRBV6-1; TRBD1 might be the D (5 bases). Germline-derived CDR1 and CDR2 are MNHNS and SASEGT. The V gene lost 5 bases and the J gene lost 4 bases, with 11 bases spanning the gap. This CDR3 comprises 13 residues. Here the CDR3 DNA reads TGTGCCAGCAGTCCTGGGGGGAGCACTGAAGCTTTCTTT. Protein sequence: CASSPGGSTEAFF.

This clone came up once. This chain links TRBV18 with TRBJ2-1, with D possibly matching TRBD2 (6 bases). Trimming stripped 3 bases from V and 0 bases from J, with 15 bases between. Germline V gives CDR1 KGHSH, CDR2 LQKENI. The CDR3 is 17 residues long. The CDR3 DNA reads as TGTGCCAGCTCACCCCTCGGGGCGGGAAGCTCCTACAATGAGCAGTTCTTC. It encodes CASSPLGAGSSYNEQFF. Complete variable domain (other parts from reference TRBV18 and TRBJ2-1): NAGVMQNPRHLVRRRGQEARLRCSPMKGHSHVYWYRQLPEEGLKFMVYLQKENIIDESGMPKERFSAEFPKEGPSILRIQQVVRGDSAAYFCASSPLGAGSSYNEQFFGPGTRLTVL.

The chain is built from TRBV19 and TRBJ1-5; no clear D gene. Trimming pared 3 bases from V and 4 bases from J, leaving 13 bases between. The germline V gene encodes CDR1 LNHDA and CDR2 SQIVND (reference sequence). The CDR3 runs to 15 residues. Here the CDR3 reads CASSIIPGNNQPQHF. The CDR3 nucleotides are TGTGCCAGTAGTATCATCCCCGGGAATAATCAGCCCCAGCATTTT.